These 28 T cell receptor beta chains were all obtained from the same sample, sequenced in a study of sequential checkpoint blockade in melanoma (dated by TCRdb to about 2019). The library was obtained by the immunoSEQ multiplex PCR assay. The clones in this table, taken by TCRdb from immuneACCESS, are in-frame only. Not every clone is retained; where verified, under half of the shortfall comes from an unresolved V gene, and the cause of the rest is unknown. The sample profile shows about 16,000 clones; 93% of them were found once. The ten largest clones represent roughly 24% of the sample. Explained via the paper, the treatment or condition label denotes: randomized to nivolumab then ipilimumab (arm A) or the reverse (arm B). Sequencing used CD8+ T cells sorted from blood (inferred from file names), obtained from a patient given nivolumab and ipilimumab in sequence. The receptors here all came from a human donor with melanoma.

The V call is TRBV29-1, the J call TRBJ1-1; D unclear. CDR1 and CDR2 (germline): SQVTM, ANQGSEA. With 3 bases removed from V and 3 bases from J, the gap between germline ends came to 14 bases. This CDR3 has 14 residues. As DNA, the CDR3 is TGCAGCGTTGAGATAGTCTTTCGGGACACTGAAGCTTTCTTT. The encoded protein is CSVEIVFRDTEAFF.

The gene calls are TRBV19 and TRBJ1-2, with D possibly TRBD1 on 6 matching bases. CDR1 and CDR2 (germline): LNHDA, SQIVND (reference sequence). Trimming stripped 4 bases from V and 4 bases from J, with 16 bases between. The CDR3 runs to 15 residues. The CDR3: CASSTPGGASYGYTF. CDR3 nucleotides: TGTGCCAGTAGTACCCCGGGGGGGGCTAGCTATGGCTACACCTTC. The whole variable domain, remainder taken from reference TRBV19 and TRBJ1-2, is DGGITQSPKYLFRKEGQNVTLSCEQNLNHDAMYWYRQDPGQGLRLIYYSQIVNDFQKGDIAEGYSVSREKKESFPLTVTSAQKNPTAFYLCASSTPGGASYGYTFGSGTRLTVV.

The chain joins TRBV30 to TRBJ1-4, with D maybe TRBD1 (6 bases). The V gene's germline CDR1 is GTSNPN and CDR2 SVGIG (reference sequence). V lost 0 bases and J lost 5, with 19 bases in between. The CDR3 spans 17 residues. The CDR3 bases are TGTGCCTGGAGTGTACCGTTCGTGGGGGCCTTAAATGAAAAACTGTTTTTT. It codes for CAWSVPFVGALNEKLFF. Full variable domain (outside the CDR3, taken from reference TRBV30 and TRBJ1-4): SQTIHQWPATLVQPVGSPLSLECTVEGTSNPNLYWYRQAAGRGLQLLFYSVGIGQISSEVPQNLSASRPQDRQFILSSKKLLLSDSGFYLCAWSVPFVGALNEKLFFGSGTQLSVL.

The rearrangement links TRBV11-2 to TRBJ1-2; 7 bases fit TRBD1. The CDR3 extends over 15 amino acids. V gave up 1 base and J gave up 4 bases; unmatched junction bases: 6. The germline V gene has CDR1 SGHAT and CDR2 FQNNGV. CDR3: CASSLGDSPFYGYTF. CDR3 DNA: TGTGCCAGCAGCTTAGGGGACAGCCCCTTCTATGGCTACACCTTC.

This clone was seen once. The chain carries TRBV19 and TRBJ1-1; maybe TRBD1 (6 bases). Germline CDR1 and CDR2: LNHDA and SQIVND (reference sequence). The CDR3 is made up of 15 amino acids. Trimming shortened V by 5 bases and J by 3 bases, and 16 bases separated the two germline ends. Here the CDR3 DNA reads TGTGCCAGTAGTGCGAGCAGGGGAGGGTACACTGAAGCTTTCTTT. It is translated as CASSASRGGYTEAFF.

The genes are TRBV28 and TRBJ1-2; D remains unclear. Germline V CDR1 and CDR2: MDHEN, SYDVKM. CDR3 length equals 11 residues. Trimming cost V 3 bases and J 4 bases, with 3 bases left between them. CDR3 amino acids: CASSFIYGYTF. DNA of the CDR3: TGTGCCAGCAGTTTTATCTATGGCTACACCTTC.

CDR3: CASSRRTERNTEAFF. CDR3 nucleotide sequence: TGCGCCAGCAGCAGGAGGACAGAAAGGAACACTGAAGCTTTCTTT. The chain recombines TRBV4-1 with TRBJ1-1; D may be TRBD1 (6 bases). This CDR3 is 15 amino acids long. Germline V gene lookup returns CDR1 MGHRA and CDR2 YSYEKL. Trimming cost V 5 bases and J 1 base, with 14 bases left between them.

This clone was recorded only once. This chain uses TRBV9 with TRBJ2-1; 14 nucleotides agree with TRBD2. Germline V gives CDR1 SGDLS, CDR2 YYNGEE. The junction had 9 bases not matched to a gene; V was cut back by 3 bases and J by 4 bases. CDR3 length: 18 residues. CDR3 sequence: CASSGDGTSGSVYNEQFF. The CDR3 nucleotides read TGTGCCAGCAGCGGGGACGGGACTAGCGGGAGTGTGTACAATGAGCAGTTCTTC.

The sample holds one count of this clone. DNA for the CDR3: TGTGCCAGCACCCAGGGGGTAGTCCCCTACGAGCAGTACGTC. This translates into CASTQGVVPYEQYV. The V gene is TRBV6-6, the J gene TRBJ2-7, with 7 bases matching TRBD1. Germline V gene data show CDR1 as MNHNY and CDR2 as SVGAGI (reference sequence). V was pared by 7 bases and J by 2 bases, with 8 bases of the junction left unmatched. This CDR3 spans 14 amino acids.

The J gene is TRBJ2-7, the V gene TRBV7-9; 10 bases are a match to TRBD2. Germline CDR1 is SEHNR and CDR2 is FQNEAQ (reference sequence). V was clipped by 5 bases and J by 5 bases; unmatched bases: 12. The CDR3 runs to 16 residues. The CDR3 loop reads CASSLSLAGVRNEQYF. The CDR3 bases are TGTGCCAGCAGCCTTTCCCTAGCGGGAGTTAGAAACGAGCAGTACTTC.

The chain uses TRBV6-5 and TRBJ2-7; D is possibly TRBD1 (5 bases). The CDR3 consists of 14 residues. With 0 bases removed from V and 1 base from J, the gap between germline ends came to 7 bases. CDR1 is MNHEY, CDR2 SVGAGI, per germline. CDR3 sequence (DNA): TGTGCCAGCAGTTACTCGAGACAGTCCTACGAGCAGTACGTC. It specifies CASSYSRQSYEQYV.

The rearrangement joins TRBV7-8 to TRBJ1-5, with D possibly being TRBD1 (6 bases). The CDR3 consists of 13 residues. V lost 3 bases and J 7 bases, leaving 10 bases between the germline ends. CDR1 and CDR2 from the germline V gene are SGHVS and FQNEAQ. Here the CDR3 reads CASSFGGGQPQHF. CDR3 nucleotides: TGTGCCAGCAGCTTTGGTGGGGGCCAGCCCCAGCATTTT. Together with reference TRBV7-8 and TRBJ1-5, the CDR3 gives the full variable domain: GAGVSQSPRYKVAKRGQDVALRCDPISGHVSLFWYQQALGQGPEFLTYFQNEAQLDKSGLPSDRFFAERPEGSVSTLKIQRTQQEDSAVYLCASSFGGGQPQHFGDGTRLSIL.

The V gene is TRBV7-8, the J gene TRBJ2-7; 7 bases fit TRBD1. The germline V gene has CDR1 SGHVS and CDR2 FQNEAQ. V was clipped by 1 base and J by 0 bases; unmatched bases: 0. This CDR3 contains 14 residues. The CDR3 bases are TGTGCCAGCAGCTTAGGGGACAGCTCCTACGAGCAGTACTTC. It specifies CASSLGDSSYEQYF.

CDR3: CASSEVTGGRTEAFF. In nucleotides, the CDR3 is TGTGCCAGCAGTGAGGTGACAGGGGGTAGAACTGAAGCTTTCTTT. The chain employs TRBV2 and TRBJ1-1, with 9 nucleotides matching TRBD1. Germline V gives CDR1 SNHLY, CDR2 FYNNEI. This CDR3 comprises 15 residues. The trim removed 3 bases at V and 5 bases at J, leaving 7 bases unmatched.

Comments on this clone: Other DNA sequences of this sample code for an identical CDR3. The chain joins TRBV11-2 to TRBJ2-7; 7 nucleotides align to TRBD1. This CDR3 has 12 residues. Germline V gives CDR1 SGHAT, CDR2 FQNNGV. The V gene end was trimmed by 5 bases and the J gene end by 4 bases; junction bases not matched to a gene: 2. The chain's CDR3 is CASSPGQYEQYF. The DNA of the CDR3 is TGTGCCAGCAGCCCGGGACAGTACGAGCAGTACTTC.

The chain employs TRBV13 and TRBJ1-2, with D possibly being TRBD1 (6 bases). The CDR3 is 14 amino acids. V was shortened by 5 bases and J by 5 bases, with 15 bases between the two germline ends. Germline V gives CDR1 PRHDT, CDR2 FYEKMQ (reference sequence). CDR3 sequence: CASSVQGTGYGYTF. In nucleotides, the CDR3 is TGTGCCAGCAGCGTACAGGGTACGGGATATGGCTACACCTTC.

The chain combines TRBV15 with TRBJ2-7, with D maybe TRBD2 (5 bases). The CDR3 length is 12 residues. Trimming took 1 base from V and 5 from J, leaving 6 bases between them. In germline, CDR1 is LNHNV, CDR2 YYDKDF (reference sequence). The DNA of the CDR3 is TGTGCCACCAGCAGAGCCGGGAACGAGCAGTACTTC. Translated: CATSRAGNEQYF.

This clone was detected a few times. Written as DNA, the CDR3 is TGTGCCAGCAGCTTCGGACTGGCCAACTTTTACGAGCAGTACTTC. It translates to CASSFGLANFYEQYF. This chain links TRBV13 with TRBJ2-7, with D possibly being TRBD2 (5 bases). CDR1 is PRHDT, CDR2 FYEKMQ, per germline (reference sequence). Trimming shortened V by 3 bases and J by 4 bases, and 16 bases separated the two germline ends. This CDR3 comprises 15 residues.

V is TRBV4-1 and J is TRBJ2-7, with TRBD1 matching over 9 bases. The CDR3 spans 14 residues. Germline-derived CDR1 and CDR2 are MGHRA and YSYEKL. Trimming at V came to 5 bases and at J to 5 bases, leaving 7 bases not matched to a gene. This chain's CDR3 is CASSVGTGWNEQYV. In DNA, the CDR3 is TGCGCCAGCAGCGTGGGGACAGGGTGGAACGAGCAGTACGTC.

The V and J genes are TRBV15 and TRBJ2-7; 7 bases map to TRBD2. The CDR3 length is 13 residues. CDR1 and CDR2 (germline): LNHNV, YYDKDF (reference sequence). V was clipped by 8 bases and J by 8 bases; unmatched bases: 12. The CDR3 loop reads CATGGVWLRQQYV. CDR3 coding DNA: TGTGCCACCGGGGGGGTCTGGCTACGACAGCAGTACGTC.

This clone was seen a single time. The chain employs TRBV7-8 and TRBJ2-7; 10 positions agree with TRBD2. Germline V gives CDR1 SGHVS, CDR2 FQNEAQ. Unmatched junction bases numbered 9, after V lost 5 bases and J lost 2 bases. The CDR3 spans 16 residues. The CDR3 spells CASSLYKAGGPYEQYF. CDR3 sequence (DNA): TGTGCCAGCAGCCTCTATAAAGCGGGAGGGCCCTACGAGCAGTACTTC. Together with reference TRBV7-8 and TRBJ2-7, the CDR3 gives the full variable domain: GAGVSQSPRYKVAKRGQDVALRCDPISGHVSLFWYQQALGQGPEFLTYFQNEAQLDKSGLPSDRFFAERPEGSVSTLKIQRTQQEDSAVYLCASSLYKAGGPYEQYFGPGTRLTVT.

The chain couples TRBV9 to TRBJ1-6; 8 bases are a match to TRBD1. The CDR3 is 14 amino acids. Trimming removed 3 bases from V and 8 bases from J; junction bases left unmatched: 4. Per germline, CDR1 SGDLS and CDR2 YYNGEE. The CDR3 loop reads CASSETGAYSPLHF. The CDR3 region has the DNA TGTGCCAGCAGCGAGACAGGGGCCTATTCACCCCTCCACTTT.

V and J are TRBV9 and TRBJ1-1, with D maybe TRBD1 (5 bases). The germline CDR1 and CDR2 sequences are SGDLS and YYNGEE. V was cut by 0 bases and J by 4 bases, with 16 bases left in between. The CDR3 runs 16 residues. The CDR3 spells CASSVVAAGLATEAFF. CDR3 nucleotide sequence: TGTGCCAGCAGCGTAGTAGCGGCAGGGTTGGCCACTGAAGCTTTCTTT.

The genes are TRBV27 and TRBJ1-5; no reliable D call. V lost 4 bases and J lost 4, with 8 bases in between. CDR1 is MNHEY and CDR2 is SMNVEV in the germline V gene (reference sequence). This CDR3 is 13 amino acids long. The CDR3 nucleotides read TGTGCCAGCAGTTGGCAGGTGAATCAGCCCCAGCATTTT. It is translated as CASSWQVNQPQHF.

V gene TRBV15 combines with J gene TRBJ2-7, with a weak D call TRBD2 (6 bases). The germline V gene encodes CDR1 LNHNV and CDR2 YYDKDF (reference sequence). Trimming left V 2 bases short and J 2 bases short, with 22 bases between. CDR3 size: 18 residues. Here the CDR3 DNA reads TGTGCCACCAGCAGATCTCCCTTCGGGGGTGGCAGGGCCTACGAGCAGTACGTC. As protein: CATSRSPFGGGRAYEQYV.

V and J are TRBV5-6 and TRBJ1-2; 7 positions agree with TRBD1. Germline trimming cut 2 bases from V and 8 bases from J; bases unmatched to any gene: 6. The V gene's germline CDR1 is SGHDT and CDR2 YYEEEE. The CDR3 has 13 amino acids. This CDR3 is CASSFGTDFGYTF. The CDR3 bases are TGTGCCAGCAGCTTTGGGACAGATTTCGGCTACACCTTC.

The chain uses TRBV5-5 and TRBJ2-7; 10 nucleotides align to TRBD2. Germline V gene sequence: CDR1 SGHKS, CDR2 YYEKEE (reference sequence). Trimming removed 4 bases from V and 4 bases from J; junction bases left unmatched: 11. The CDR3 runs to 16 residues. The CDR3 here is CASSPGAGGAPYEQYV. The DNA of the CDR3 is TGTGCCAGCAGCCCGGGAGCGGGGGGGGCCCCTTACGAGCAGTACGTC.

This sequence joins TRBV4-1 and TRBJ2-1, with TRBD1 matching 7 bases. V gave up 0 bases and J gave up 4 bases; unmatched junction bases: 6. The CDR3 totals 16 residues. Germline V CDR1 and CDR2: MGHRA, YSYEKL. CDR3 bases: TGCGCCAGCAGCCAAGACCCGGGACAGTGGTACAATGAGCAGTTCTTC. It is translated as CASSQDPGQWYNEQFF.